The T cell receptor beta chain under discussion was sequenced for a study of cytomegalovirus exposure and HLA in healthy donors. Looking at the study overall: For the approximately 360 genotyped donors, about 79% fell within the Caucasian-associated ancestry cluster.

Primers for the PCR totalled 60 Vbeta and 13 Jbeta. Produced via immunoSEQ multiplex PCR; TCRdb's table is partial and in-frame only. The sample lists under 170,000 clones, roughly 78% occurring once. The CDR3 extends over 16 amino acids. The ends lost 1 base at V and 2 bases at J; junction bases unmatched: 5. Germline loops: CDR1 MGHRA, CDR2 YSYEKL. General study results and limits: Apparent HLA restriction characterized most CMV-associated TCR beta chains in a later analysis. It emerged from a later analysis that several of the most significant clusters appeared to be linked to common viral pathogens.

This clone was observed a single time. Its matching antigen is unknown. The sequencing sample was made of PBMCs. The chain links TRBV4-1 to TRBJ2-5, with TRBD2 matching over 9 bases. The receptor was derived from a man between 50 and 59 years old in good health and CMV-seropositive. The CDR3 spells CASSQGVAGGQETQYF. The DNA for the CDR3 is TGCGCCAGCAGCCAAGGGGTGGCGGGAGGGCAAGAGACCCAGTACTTC.